Following are 27 T cell receptor beta chains from one sample sequenced in a study of blood T cells in healthy people across ages (dated by TCRdb to between 2015 and 2016). The method was 5' RACE. Sequencing was carried out with an Illumina HiSeq 2500. A second PCR of roughly 7 to 11 cycles was performed with a sample-barcoded 5' primer and a J-beta primer mix. TCRdb applied fastp at Q25 and MiXCR to the public reads, then kept only in-frame beta chains. Rows matching on CDR3 protein sequence are summarized as one entry with the most common DNA and genes. Recorded for this sample are 550,000 to 750,000 distinct CDR3 sequences; roughly 21% of them occurred a single time. 3% to 4% of the sample rests with the top ten. Sequenced sample: blood. Receptor source: a man in his sixties or seventies in good health.

This clonotype has only a few counts. The genes are TRBV10-3 and TRBJ1-5, with 7 bases fitting TRBD1. Germline V gene lookup returns CDR1 ENHRY and CDR2 SYGVKD. The CDR3 is made up of 14 amino acids. Unmatched junction bases numbered 1, after V lost 0 bases and J lost 5 bases. CDR3 bases: TGTGCCATCAGTGAGTCGACAGGGTATCAGCCCCAGCATTTT. Its translation is CAISESTGYQPQHF.

With regard to this clonotype: A much larger clone is a single base away; this may be a read error. The chain joins TRBV2 to TRBJ2-7, with 7 positions matching TRBD1. CDR3 size: 15 residues. Germline assignment: CDR1 SNHLY and CDR2 FYNNEI. CDR3 bases: TGTGTCAGCAGTGGGCGAGGACAGGAATTGGGCGAGCAGTACTTC. Its protein product is CVSSGRGQELGEQYF.

A note on this clonotype: An end of the junction does not agree with germline; a read error may underlie this. The chain is built from TRBV3-1 and TRBJ2-3, with 8 nucleotides matching TRBD2. From germline, CDR1 is LGHDT and CDR2 YNNKEL (reference sequence). The CDR3 spans 17 residues. The CDR3 sequence: CASSQGGLARSSDTRYF. For the CDR3, the DNA is TGTGCCAGCAGCCAAGGTGGACTAGCTCGGAGCTCGGATACGCGGTATTTT.

This clonotype appeared a few times. V gene TRBV20-1 combines with J gene TRBJ2-1, with 8 nucleotides matching TRBD2. The germline V gene encodes CDR1 DFQATT and CDR2 SNEGSKA (reference sequence). With 1 base clipped from V and 0 bases from J, the junction kept 8 bases outside the gene matches. The CDR3 has 17 residues. This CDR3 is CSARGGVSGSSYNEQFF. The CDR3 nucleotides are TGCAGTGCTAGAGGGGGGGTAAGCGGGAGCTCCTACAATGAGCAGTTCTTC.

J is TRBJ1-5 and V is TRBV28; 8 bases are a match to TRBD1. V shed 6 bases, J shed 5 bases, and the junction held 6 bases outside the gene matches. This CDR3 has 14 residues. Germline CDR1 and CDR2: MDHEN and SYDVKM. This CDR3 is CASRPGTGYQPQHF. For the CDR3, the DNA is TGTGCCAGCAGGCCAGGGACAGGATATCAGCCCCAGCATTTT.

In this sample, this clonotype turned up a few times. The chain employs TRBV25-1 and TRBJ2-1, with a possible D match to TRBD1 (6 bases). The CDR3 has 12 residues. Trimming cost V 4 bases and J 11 bases, with 12 bases left between them. The V gene's germline CDR1 is MGHDK and CDR2 SYGVNS. The DNA of the CDR3 is TGTGCCAGCAGTGGTAAGACAGGCCAGCAGTTCTTC. Residues: CASSGKTGQQFF.

The genes are TRBV24-1 and TRBJ2-5; 9 bases fit TRBD2. The J call could be wrong; TRBJ2-1 is a better fit for the DNA end. The CDR3 runs to 18 residues. Germline loops: CDR1 KGHDR, CDR2 SFDVKD. The CDR3 DNA reads as TGTGCCACCAGTGACCTCTCTGGCGGGAGGGCCGGGTACAATGAGCAGTTCTTC. Its translation is CATSDLSGGRAGYNEQFF.

This clonotype appeared once. V gene TRBV7-9 combines with J gene TRBJ2-3; D unresolved. This CDR3 is 15 amino acids long. CDR1 and CDR2 (germline): SEHNR, FQNEAQ (reference sequence). The ends were cut back, 5 bases at V and 1 base at J, with 13 bases in the middle. CDR3 residues: CASSAGFAGTDTQYF. The CDR3 nucleotides read TGTGCCAGCAGCGCCGGATTTGCGGGCACAGATACGCAGTATTTT. Full variable domain (rest looked up from reference TRBV7-9 and TRBJ2-3): DTGVSQNPRHKITKRGQNVTFRCDPISEHNRLYWYRQTLGQGPEFLTYFQNEAQLEKSRLLSDRFSAERPKGSFSTLEIQRTEQGDSAMYLCASSAGFAGTDTQYFGPGTRLTVL.

The chain uses TRBV4-2 and TRBJ2-3; TRBD1 might be the D (6 bases). CDR3 length: 15 residues. The V end was cut by 1 base, the J end by 3 bases, with 11 bases between. Germline V lookup: CDR1 LGHNA, CDR2 YNFKEQ. The CDR3 loop reads CASSQAIGTTDTQYF. DNA for the CDR3: TGTGCCAGCAGCCAAGCAATCGGGACAACAGATACGCAGTATTTT.

V usage is TRBV20-1 and J usage is TRBJ2-5; D is uncertain. Between the trimmed V and J ends, which lost 6 bases and 2 bases, there was a span of 13 bases. The CDR3 loop spans 13 amino acids. The V gene's germline CDR1 is DFQATT and CDR2 SNEGSKA (reference sequence). The CDR3 loop reads CSAHLTYQETQYF. The CDR3 DNA sequence: TGCAGTGCCCATCTCACCTATCAAGAGACCCAGTACTTC.

The chain links TRBV5-1 to TRBJ2-1; 9 bases align to TRBD2. The J call could be wrong; TRBJ2-7 is a better fit for the DNA end. From germline, CDR1 is SGHRS and CDR2 YFSETQ. The CDR3 length is 15 residues. The CDR3 spells CASSLALAGSYEQYF. DNA of the CDR3: TGCGCCAGCAGCTTGGCTCTAGCGGGATCGTACGAGCAGTACTTC.

This clonotype was seen many times. This chain links TRBV4-1 with TRBJ2-7; 7 nucleotides match TRBD2. V lost 5 bases and J lost 6; bases outside the gene matches: 1. CDR1 MGHRA and CDR2 YSYEKL come from the germline V gene. The CDR3 runs 11 residues. Here the CDR3 DNA reads TGCGCCAGCAGCACTAGCGTCGAGCAGTACTTC. Protein sequence: CASSTSVEQYF.

This clonotype was counted a few times. This chain uses TRBV15 with TRBJ2-3, with 7 bases lining up with TRBD2. The CDR3 contains 15 residues. Germline-derived CDR1 and CDR2 are LNHNV and YYDKDF (reference sequence). V lost 8 bases and J lost 0; bases outside the gene matches: 8. The CDR3 reads CATSSGRYSTDTQYF. CDR3 in DNA: TGTGCCACCTCTTCCGGGAGGTATAGCACAGATACGCAGTATTTT.

This clonotype turned up a few times. The chain is built from TRBV20-1 and TRBJ2-1; D tentatively fits TRBD1 or TRBD2 (5 bases each). The CDR3 extends over 15 amino acids. Germline V gives CDR1 DFQATT, CDR2 SNEGSKA (reference sequence). Trimming cost V 0 bases and J 2 bases, with 11 bases left between them. The CDR3 reads CSARDPGGPYNEQFF. The DNA of the CDR3 is TGCAGTGCTAGAGATCCTGGGGGTCCCTACAATGAGCAGTTCTTC.

This clonotype was counted ten times or more. The V gene is TRBV5-1, the J gene TRBJ2-5; 11 bases are shared with TRBD2. There are 15 residues in the CDR3. Trimming cost V 4 bases and J 2 bases; bases outside gene matches: 4. Germline CDR1 is SGHRS and CDR2 is YFSETQ. The CDR3 DNA follows: TGCGCCAGCAGCAGGGGACTAGCGGTACAAGAGACCCAGTACTTC. It specifies CASSRGLAVQETQYF.

This clonotype has only a few counts. The chain employs TRBV7-2 and TRBJ1-2; D unresolved. V was pared by 1 base and J by 8 bases, with 11 bases between. CDR1 and CDR2 (germline): SGHTA, FQGNSA. The length of the CDR3 is 13 residues. CDR3 DNA sequence: TGTGCCAGCAGCTTAGTACGAGGGCCCGGCTACACCTTC. Amino acid sequence: CASSLVRGPGYTF. Full variable domain (missing parts from reference TRBV7-2 and TRBJ1-2): GAGVSQSPSNKVTEKGKDVELRCDPISGHTALYWYRQSLGQGLEFLIYFQGNSAPDKSGLPSDRFSAERTGGSVSTLTIQRTQQEDSAVYLCASSLVRGPGYTFGSGTRLTVV.

V usage is TRBV9 and J usage is TRBJ2-5; no definite D call. V lost 0 bases to trimming and J lost 4 bases, with 13 bases between them. Germline V CDR1 and CDR2: SGDLS, YYNGEE. CDR3 length: 15 residues. The DNA of the CDR3 is TGTGCCAGCAGCGTAGATTCCAATCCCGGAGAGACCCAGTACTTC. The encoded protein is CASSVDSNPGETQYF.

This clonotype came up many times. The genes are TRBV5-1 and TRBJ2-4; the D is unclear. Trimming took 4 bases from V and 3 from J, leaving 11 bases between them. The CDR3 length is 14 residues. Per germline, CDR1 SGHRS and CDR2 YFSETQ. The CDR3 nucleotides read TGCGCCAGCAGCGGCGATAATGGCAAAAACATTCAGTACTTC. It is translated as CASSGDNGKNIQYF.

The chain couples TRBV6-6 to TRBJ2-1; tentative D call: TRBD1 (6 bases). Germline values: CDR1 MNHNY, CDR2 SVGAGI (reference sequence). The CDR3 is 14 residues long. The V gene lost 2 bases and the J gene lost 3 bases, with 8 bases spanning the gap. The CDR3 region is CASSYVDSYNEQFF. CDR3 DNA sequence: TGTGCCAGCAGTTACGTGGACAGCTACAATGAGCAGTTCTTC.

The chain joins TRBV20-1 to TRBJ1-4; possibly TRBD1 for D (5 bases). V lost 6 bases and J 7 bases, leaving 12 bases between the germline ends. The CDR3 extends over 12 amino acids. In germline, CDR1 is DFQATT, CDR2 SNEGSKA (reference sequence). DNA of the CDR3: TGCAGTGCGTCCAGGGTGGGTGAAAAACTGTTTTTT. This codes for CSASRVGEKLFF.

The rearrangement uses TRBV19 and TRBJ1-1, with TRBD1 as a possible D gene (5 bases). The CDR3 consists of 14 residues. The germline V gene encodes CDR1 LNHDA and CDR2 SQIVND (reference sequence). Trimming left V 9 bases short and J 3 bases short, with 17 bases between. The CDR3 DNA is TGTGCCAGCCTCAAGATGAGAGGGGACACTGAAGCTTTCTTT. This translates into CASLKMRGDTEAFF.

The V gene is TRBV28, the J gene TRBJ2-7; D is ambiguous. In germline, CDR1 is MDHEN, CDR2 SYDVKM. V dropped 4 bases and J dropped 0 bases, with 13 bases sitting between them. This CDR3 is built from 15 residues. This chain's CDR3 is CASSSKAIPSYEQYF. CDR3 nucleotides: TGTGCCAGCAGTTCTAAGGCGATCCCCTCCTACGAGCAGTACTTC.

This clonotype turned up a few times. The chain couples TRBV20-1 to TRBJ2-1; 8 bases align to TRBD2. J was trimmed by 5 bases and V by 5 bases; bases with no gene match: 11. CDR1 and CDR2 (germline): DFQATT, SNEGSKA (reference sequence). The CDR3 is 15 residues long. The CDR3 sequence: CSAAQPGLGNNEQFF. The DNA of the CDR3 is TGCAGTGCTGCCCAACCGGGACTAGGGAACAATGAGCAGTTCTTC.

This clonotype occurred many times. The CDR3: CASSLDSGSPSYEQYF. The CDR3 coding sequence is TGCGCCAGCAGCTTGGATAGCGGGAGTCCCTCCTACGAGCAGTACTTC. The chain carries TRBV5-1 and TRBJ2-7, with 9 positions matching TRBD2. Trimming removed 0 bases from V and 0 bases from J; junction bases left unmatched: 4. Germline V lookup: CDR1 SGHRS, CDR2 YFSETQ. The CDR3 extends over 16 amino acids.

This clonotype was observed a handful of times. The V gene is TRBV10-3, the J gene TRBJ2-3; 9 nucleotides align to TRBD1. The CDR3 runs 14 residues. V shed 8 bases and J 6 bases; nucleotides not matched to a gene: 9. CDR1 is ENHRY, CDR2 SYGVKD, per germline. CDR3: CAISRGQGGDTQYF. In DNA, the CDR3 is TGTGCCATCTCCCGGGGACAGGGCGGGGATACGCAGTATTTT.

The chain recombines TRBV29-1 with TRBJ2-5, with 8 positions matching TRBD1. The junction had 6 bases not matched to a gene; V was cut back by 7 bases and J by 5 bases. The CDR3 runs to 12 residues. Germline V gene data show CDR1 as SQVTM and CDR2 as ANQGSEA. This CDR3 is CSARQGMETQYF. As DNA, the CDR3 is TGCAGCGCAAGACAGGGGATGGAGACCCAGTACTTC.

This clonotype has a count of ten or more. V usage is TRBV18 and J usage is TRBJ1-2, with 7 bases matching TRBD1. Trimming cost V 7 bases and J 0 bases; bases outside gene matches: 5. This CDR3 comprises 14 residues. CDR1 KGHSH and CDR2 LQKENI come from the germline V gene. Here the CDR3 reads CASFLGTANYGYTF. The DNA of the CDR3 is TGTGCCAGCTTTCTCGGGACAGCTAACTATGGCTACACCTTC.